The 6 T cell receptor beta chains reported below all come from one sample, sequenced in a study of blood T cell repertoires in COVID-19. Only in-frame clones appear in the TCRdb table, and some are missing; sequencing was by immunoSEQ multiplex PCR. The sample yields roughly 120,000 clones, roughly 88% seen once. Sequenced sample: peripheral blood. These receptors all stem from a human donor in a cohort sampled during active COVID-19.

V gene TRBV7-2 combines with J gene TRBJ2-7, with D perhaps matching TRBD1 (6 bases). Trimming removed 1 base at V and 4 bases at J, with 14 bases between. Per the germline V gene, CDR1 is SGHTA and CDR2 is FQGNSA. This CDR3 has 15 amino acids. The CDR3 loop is CASSLEWDTGYEQYF. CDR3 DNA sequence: TGTGCCAGCAGCTTAGAGTGGGACACCGGATACGAGCAGTACTTC.

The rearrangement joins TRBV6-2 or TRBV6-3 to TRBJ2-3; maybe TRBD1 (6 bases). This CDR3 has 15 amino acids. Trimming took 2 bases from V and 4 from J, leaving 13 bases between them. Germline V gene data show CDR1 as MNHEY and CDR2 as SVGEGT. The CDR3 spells CASSYTSDSPDTQYF. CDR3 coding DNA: TGTGCCAGCAGTTACACCTCGGACAGTCCAGATACGCAGTATTTT.

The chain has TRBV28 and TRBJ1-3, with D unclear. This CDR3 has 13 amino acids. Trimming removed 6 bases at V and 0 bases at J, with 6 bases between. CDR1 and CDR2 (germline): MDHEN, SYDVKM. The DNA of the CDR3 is TGTGCCAGCAGGCAGTACTCTGGAAACACCATATATTTT. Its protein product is CASRQYSGNTIYF.

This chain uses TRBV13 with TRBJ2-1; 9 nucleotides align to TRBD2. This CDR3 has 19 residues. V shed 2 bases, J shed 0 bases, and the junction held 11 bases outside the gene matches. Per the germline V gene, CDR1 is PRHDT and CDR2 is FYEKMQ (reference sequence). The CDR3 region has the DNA TGTGCCAGCAGCTTACGGGGGCTGGGTAGCGGGAGCTCCTACAATGAGCAGTTCTTC. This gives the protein CASSLRGLGSGSSYNEQFF.

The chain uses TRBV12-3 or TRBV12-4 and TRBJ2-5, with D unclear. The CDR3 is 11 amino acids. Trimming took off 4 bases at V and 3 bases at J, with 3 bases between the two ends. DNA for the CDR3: TGTGCCAGCAGTTCAAAAGAGACCCAGTACTTC. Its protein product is CASSSKETQYF.

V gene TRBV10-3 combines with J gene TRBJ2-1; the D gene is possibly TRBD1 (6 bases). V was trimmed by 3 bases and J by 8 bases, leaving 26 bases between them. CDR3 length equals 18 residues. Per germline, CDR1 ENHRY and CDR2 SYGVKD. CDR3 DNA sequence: TGTGCCATCAGTGACGGCTTGGGGGCGGTTCCTTCGGGCGATGAGCAGTTCTTC. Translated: CAISDGLGAVPSGDEQFF.